This T cell receptor beta chain was retrieved from a study of blood T cell repertoires in COVID-19. Study in general: Acute and convalescent COVID-19 specimens originated in the United States, Italy and Spain. The cDNA or gDNA used as material had been derived from T cells, B-cell-depleted T cells, or PBMCs.

As handled by the study authors: Using reference gene primer amplification, nucleated cell counts were estimated. Here immunoSEQ multiplex PCR was the method, and the copy in TCRdb shows in-frame clones only, minus some. That table is the source of V, J and clone size, and D and trimming were worked out from the DNA. This table holds about 240,000 clones, 75% to 90% found once. What was sequenced was peripheral blood. This sequence originates from a woman in her 30s who had recovered from COVID-19.

This chain's CDR3 is CASTPGGPDEQYF. In DNA, the CDR3 is TGTGCCAGCACCCCGGGGGGGCCGGACGAGCAGTACTTC. This rearrangement joins TRBV3-1 (or the pseudogene TRBV3-2) to TRBJ2-7; 8 bases line up with TRBD2. Losses at the gene ends were 7 bases for V and 5 bases for J; bases not matched to a gene: 7. CDR3 length: 13 amino acids. CDR1 is LGHDT, CDR2 YNNKEL, per germline (reference sequence).